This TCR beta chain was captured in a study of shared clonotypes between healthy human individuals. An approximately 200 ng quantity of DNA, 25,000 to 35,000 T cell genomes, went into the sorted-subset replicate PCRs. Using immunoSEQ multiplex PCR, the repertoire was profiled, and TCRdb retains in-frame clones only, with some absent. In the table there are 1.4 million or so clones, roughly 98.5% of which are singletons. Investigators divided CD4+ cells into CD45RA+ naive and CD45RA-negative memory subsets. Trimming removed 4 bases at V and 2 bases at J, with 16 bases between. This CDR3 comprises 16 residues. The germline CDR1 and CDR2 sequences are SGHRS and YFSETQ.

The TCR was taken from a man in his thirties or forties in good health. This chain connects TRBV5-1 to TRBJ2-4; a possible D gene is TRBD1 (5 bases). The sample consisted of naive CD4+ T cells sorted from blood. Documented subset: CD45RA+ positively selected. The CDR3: CASSPGSTGPKNIQYF. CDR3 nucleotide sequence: TGCGCCAGCAGCCCCGGTTCCACAGGACCCAAAAACATTCAGTACTTC. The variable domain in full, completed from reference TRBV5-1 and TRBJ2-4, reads KAGVTQTPRYLIKTRGQQVTLSCSPISGHRSVSWYQQTPGQGLQFLFEYFSETQRNKGNFPGRFSGRQFSNSRSEMNVSTLELGDSALYLCASSPGSTGPKNIQYFGAGTRLSVL.